One sample yielded the 26 T cell receptor beta chains listed below, sequenced in a study of blood T cell repertoires in COVID-19. Profiling relied on immunoSEQ multiplex PCR, and the TCRdb table lists in-frame clones only, not all of them. The sample carries about 460,000 clones, approximately 91% recorded once. Source material: PBMCs or T cells enriched from blood (not recorded which). The receptors shown here come from a woman aged 55-70 years who had recovered from COVID-19.

The rearrangement links TRBV2 to TRBJ1-2, with D hard to call. V lost 5 bases, J lost 2 bases, and 9 bases lay in between. Germline-derived CDR1 and CDR2 are SNHLY and FYNNEI. There are 13 residues in the CDR3. The CDR3 here is CASSLDQNYGYTF. As DNA, the CDR3 is TGTGCCAGCAGTCTAGACCAGAACTATGGCTACACCTTC. The full variable domain, completed using reference TRBV2 and TRBJ1-2, is EPEVTQTPSHQVTQMGQEVILRCVPISNHLYFYWYRQILGQKVEFLVSFYNNEISEKSEIFDDQFSVERPDGSNFTLKIRSTKLEDSAMYFCASSLDQNYGYTFGSGTRLTVV.

This rearrangement joins TRBV6-5 to TRBJ2-1, with D possibly TRBD1 on 5 matching bases. V was cut by 2 bases and J by 0 bases, with 11 bases left in between. CDR3 size: 16 residues. Germline loops: CDR1 MNHEY, CDR2 SVGAGI. CDR3 in amino acids: CASSYTLTDSYNEQFF. The CDR3 DNA reads TGTGCCAGCAGTTACACCCTGACAGACTCCTACAATGAGCAGTTCTTC.

The chain couples TRBV6-1 to TRBJ1-4, with D maybe TRBD1 (6 bases). CDR3 size: 15 residues. CDR1 and CDR2 from the germline V gene are MNHNS and SASEGT. With 1 base removed from V and 5 bases from J, the gap between germline ends came to 11 bases. CDR3 in amino acids: CASSEGGTPNEKLFF. The CDR3, as DNA: TGTGCCAGCAGTGAAGGTGGGACACCGAATGAAAAACTGTTTTTT.

The rearrangement links TRBV2 to TRBJ1-5, with 8 positions matching TRBD1. Germline CDR1 reads SNHLY; CDR2 reads FYNNEI. V lost 6 bases to trimming and J lost 4 bases; unmatched junction nucleotides: 8. The CDR3 contains 15 residues. The CDR3 bases are TGTGCCAGCAGGGGGCAGGGGGCATCAAATCAGCCCCAGCATTTT. Amino acid sequence: CASRGQGASNQPQHF.

J is TRBJ1-6 and V is TRBV12-3 or TRBV12-4, with no clear D. The ends were cut back, 4 bases at V and 8 bases at J, with 9 bases in the middle. CDR3 length equals 13 residues. The CDR3 sequence is CASSSLPDSPLHF. The CDR3 DNA reads TGTGCCAGCAGTTCCCTCCCGGATTCACCCCTCCACTTT.

The chain is built from TRBV24-1 and TRBJ1-5, with D perhaps matching TRBD1 (6 bases). The CDR3 has 14 amino acids. Germline values: CDR1 KGHDR, CDR2 SFDVKD. The V end lost 4 bases, the J end lost 3 bases, and 9 bases lay between the germline ends. The CDR3 loop is CATSDHRVNQPQHF. The CDR3 coding sequence is TGTGCCACCAGTGACCACAGGGTCAATCAGCCCCAGCATTTT.

J is TRBJ2-7 and V is TRBV5-5; TRBD1 might be the D (6 bases). CDR1 and CDR2 from the germline V gene are SGHKS and YYEKEE (reference sequence). V dropped 1 base and J dropped 2 bases, with 13 bases sitting between them. There are 15 residues in the CDR3. This CDR3 reads CASSLSIRGPYEQYV. In DNA form, the CDR3 reads TGTGCCAGCAGCTTGAGCATCAGGGGTCCCTACGAGCAGTACGTC.

The chain combines TRBV19 with TRBJ1-1; D might be TRBD1 (5 bases). Germline V CDR1 and CDR2: LNHDA, SQIVND (reference sequence). This CDR3 spans 11 amino acids. Trimming stripped 3 bases from V and 8 bases from J, with 7 bases between. CDR3 DNA sequence: TGTGCCAGTAGTATGACAGCCGAAGCTTTCTTT. It yields the protein CASSMTAEAFF.

V gene TRBV28 combines with J gene TRBJ2-2; a weak D match, TRBD1 (6 bases). Germline V gene data show CDR1 as MDHEN and CDR2 as SYDVKM. The CDR3 contains 14 residues. Trimming left V 4 bases short and J 3 bases short, with 9 bases between. The CDR3 sequence is CASSSSGDTGELFF. In DNA form, the CDR3 reads TGTGCCAGCAGTTCTTCAGGGGACACCGGGGAGCTGTTTTTT. The variable domain in full, with the rest retrieved from reference TRBV28 and TRBJ2-2, is DVKVTQSSRYLVKRTGEKVFLECVQDMDHENMFWYRQDPGLGLRLIYFSYDVKMKEKGDIPEGYSVSREKKERFSLILESASTNQTSMYLCASSSSGDTGELFFGEGSRLTVL.

The sample holds one count of this clone. This sequence joins TRBV10-1 and TRBJ1-1; weak D call: TRBD1 (5 bases). Trimming pared 0 bases from V and 6 bases from J, leaving 8 bases between. Per germline, CDR1 WNHNN and CDR2 SYGVQD (reference sequence). The CDR3 extends over 13 amino acids. CDR3 sequence: CASSESRVAEAFF. The CDR3 DNA follows: TGCGCCAGCAGTGAGTCCAGGGTTGCTGAAGCTTTCTTT.

The chain has TRBV27 and TRBJ1-2, with D possibly matching TRBD1 (5 bases). This CDR3 is built from 13 residues. V was shortened by 7 bases and J by 2 bases, with 11 bases between the two germline ends. The germline CDR1 and CDR2 sequences are MNHEY and SMNVEV (reference sequence). The CDR3 here is CASKGYLNYGYTF. The CDR3, as DNA: TGTGCCAGCAAGGGGTATCTAAACTATGGCTACACCTTC.

The CDR3, as DNA: TGCGCCAGCAGCTTGACAGGGATAGACACCGGGGAGCTGTTTTTT. Its protein is CASSLTGIDTGELFF. J is TRBJ2-2 and V is TRBV5-1; TRBD1 might be the D (6 bases). Germline V gives CDR1 SGHRS, CDR2 YFSETQ. V lost 1 base and J 3 bases, leaving 10 bases between the germline ends. CDR3 size: 15 residues.

This chain uses TRBV11-3 with TRBJ2-3; no clear D. With 4 bases removed from V and 2 bases from J, the gap between germline ends came to 4 bases. Germline V gene data show CDR1 as SGHNT and CDR2 as YENEEA. The CDR3 has 12 amino acids. CDR3 protein: CASSYTTDTQYF. The CDR3 nucleotides read TGTGCCAGCAGCTACACCACAGATACGCAGTATTTT.

This chain links TRBV29-1 with TRBJ1-1; D might be TRBD1 (5 bases). Germline values: CDR1 SQVTM, CDR2 ANQGSEA. The V end lost 3 bases, the J end lost 1 base, and 9 bases lay between the germline ends. The CDR3 has 13 amino acids. The CDR3 coding sequence is TGCAGCGTTGACCCGGGGGGGAACACTGAAGCTTTCTTT. Its translation: CSVDPGGNTEAFF.

The chain has TRBV11-2 and TRBJ1-1; a weak D match, TRBD1 (6 bases). Trimming left V 6 bases short and J 6 bases short, with 20 bases between. There are 15 residues in the CDR3. From germline, CDR1 is SGHAT and CDR2 FQNNGV. The CDR3 sequence is CASSYPTGMGSEAFF. CDR3 sequence (DNA): TGTGCCAGCAGTTATCCGACAGGTATGGGATCTGAAGCTTTCTTT.

A remark on this clone: Other DNA sequences from this sample encode an identical CDR3 as well. This sequence joins TRBV5-1 and TRBJ2-3; TRBD1 aligns across 11 bases. Trimming cost V 4 bases and J 3 bases; bases outside gene matches: 4. The CDR3 runs to 15 residues. Germline CDR1 SGHRS, CDR2 YFSETQ. The CDR3 region has the DNA TGCGCCAGCAGCCCGCGGGACAGGGGGACAGATACGCAGTATTTT. Its translation is CASSPRDRGTDTQYF. Full variable domain (rest looked up from reference TRBV5-1 and TRBJ2-3): KAGVTQTPRYLIKTRGQQVTLSCSPISGHRSVSWYQQTPGQGLQFLFEYFSETQRNKGNFPGRFSGRQFSNSRSEMNVSTLELGDSALYLCASSPRDRGTDTQYFGPGTRLTVL.

The V gene is TRBV24-1, the J gene TRBJ2-1, with a weak D call TRBD1 (5 bases). The CDR3 runs 16 residues. Trimming shortened V by 4 bases and J by 6 bases, and 18 bases separated the two germline ends. Germline assignment: CDR1 KGHDR and CDR2 SFDVKD. CDR3 sequence reads: CATSDGRVPRGNEQFF. The CDR3 DNA reads TGTGCCACCAGTGACGGCAGGGTCCCCCGAGGCAATGAGCAGTTCTTC.

V gene TRBV27 combines with J gene TRBJ2-3; 11 bases agree with TRBD2. V was clipped by 5 bases and J by 4 bases; unmatched bases: 8. This CDR3 region has 16 residues. Per germline, CDR1 MNHEY and CDR2 SMNVEV (reference sequence). The CDR3: CASSPIAGGVADTQYF. CDR3 bases: TGTGCCAGCAGTCCAATAGCGGGGGGGGTTGCAGATACGCAGTATTTT.

The rearrangement links TRBV19 to TRBJ1-1; no definite D call. Trimming removed 4 bases at V and 1 base at J, with 10 bases between. CDR3 length: 14 amino acids. The germline V gene has CDR1 LNHDA and CDR2 SQIVND (reference sequence). CDR3: CASSTQAPNTEAFF. As DNA, the CDR3 is TGTGCCAGTAGTACCCAGGCACCGAACACTGAAGCTTTCTTT.

About this clone: The same CDR3 also results from other DNA sequences found in this sample. The chain combines TRBV19 with TRBJ1-5, with D possibly being TRBD1 (6 bases). Germline CDR1 and CDR2: LNHDA and SQIVND (reference sequence). The CDR3 loop spans 13 amino acids. Trimming left V 6 bases short and J 2 bases short, with 8 bases between. The CDR3: CASSRQGNQPQHF. CDR3 bases: TGTGCCAGTAGCCGACAGGGCAATCAGCCCCAGCATTTT.

This clone was seen only once. This sequence joins TRBV12-5 and TRBJ1-5; D is perhaps TRBD1 (5 bases). The V gene's germline CDR1 is LGHNT and CDR2 FRNRAP. The CDR3 extends over 16 amino acids. V was clipped by 0 bases and J by 5 bases, with 14 bases between them. The CDR3 DNA follows: TGTGCTAGTGGTTTGGTACTGGGGGGTTTTGATCAGCCCCAGCATTTT. As protein: CASGLVLGGFDQPQHF.

The chain combines TRBV3-1 (or the pseudogene TRBV3-2) with TRBJ1-2, with TRBD1 matching 8 bases. Trimming cost V 1 base and J 7 bases; bases outside gene matches: 2. This CDR3 contains 13 residues. The germline V gene has CDR1 LGHDT and CDR2 YNNKEL (reference sequence). CDR3 nucleotide sequence: TGTGCCAGCAGCCAAGGGACAGGGTCTGGCTACACCTTC. It translates to CASSQGTGSGYTF.

This chain joins TRBV5-6 and TRBJ2-7, with a weak D call TRBD1 (6 bases). The germline V and J ends were trimmed by 5 bases and 2 bases, with 11 bases remaining between them. Per germline, CDR1 SGHDT and CDR2 YYEEEE. This CDR3 spans 13 amino acids. CDR3 sequence: CASSPGVAYEQYF. CDR3 coding DNA: TGTGCCAGCAGTCCAGGGGTTGCCTACGAGCAGTACTTC.

V gene TRBV19 combines with J gene TRBJ2-2; D might be TRBD1 (5 bases). The V gene lost 0 bases and the J gene lost 2 bases, with 10 bases spanning the gap. The germline CDR1 and CDR2 sequences are LNHDA and SQIVND (reference sequence). The CDR3 consists of 16 residues. The CDR3 here is CASSIDGAANTGELFF. As DNA, the CDR3 is TGTGCCAGTAGTATAGATGGGGCCGCTAACACCGGGGAGCTGTTTTTT.

The gene calls are TRBV10-3 and TRBJ2-1; 9 positions agree with TRBD2. The CDR3 is 15 residues long. The germline CDR1 and CDR2 sequences are ENHRY and SYGVKD. Unmatched junction bases numbered 5, after V lost 3 bases and J lost 5 bases. The CDR3 bases are TGTGCCATCAGTGATAATTTAGCGGGGGACAATGAGCAGTTCTTC. This gives the protein CAISDNLAGDNEQFF.

CDR3 DNA: TGTGCCAGCAGCTGGGGTCACGACAGCTTATCCTACGAGCAGTACGTC. This codes for CASSWGHDSLSYEQYV. This chain links TRBV7-8 with TRBJ2-7; maybe TRBD1 (5 bases). V was cut by 4 bases and J by 1 base, with 17 bases left in between. The CDR3 contains 16 residues. CDR1 and CDR2 (germline): SGHVS, FQNEAQ.